What follows are 4 T cell receptor beta chains derived from one specimen sequenced in a study of blood T cell repertoires in COVID-19. The repertoire was sequenced with immunoSEQ multiplex PCR; TCRdb's copy has only in-frame clones and lacks some. The sample records 150,000 to 200,000 clones, 77% being singletons. Sequencing was done on a sample of peripheral blood. These receptors were collected from a man aged 65-85 years with acute or convalescent COVID-19.

This chain joins TRBV3-1 (or the pseudogene TRBV3-2) and TRBJ1-6, with D possibly being TRBD1 (5 bases). V was clipped by 3 bases and J by 4 bases, with 13 bases between them. This CDR3 is built from 16 residues. Germline assignment: CDR1 LGHDT and CDR2 YNNKEL (reference sequence). The CDR3 DNA reads as TGTGCCAGCAGCCAGGGACTGGGGGGATATAATTCACCCCTCCACTTT. It translates to CASSQGLGGYNSPLHF.

V gene TRBV5-8 combines with J gene TRBJ2-2, with D unclear. Germline CDR1 SGHTS, CDR2 YDEGEE. The CDR3 loop spans 15 amino acids. V gave up 0 bases and J gave up 1 base, with 7 bases separating them. In DNA form, the CDR3 reads TGTGCCAGCAGCTTGGGGTTAGTGAACACCGGGGAGCTGTTTTTT. This gives the protein CASSLGLVNTGELFF.

This sequence joins TRBV5-4 and TRBJ2-1, with D possibly TRBD1 on 5 matching bases. This CDR3 comprises 15 residues. Germline V gene lookup returns CDR1 SGHNT and CDR2 YYREEE (reference sequence). V was pared by 1 base and J by 4 bases, with 12 bases between. CDR3 sequence (DNA): TGTGCCAGCAGCTTGACTACAGGAGAATACAATGAGCAGTTCTTC. It codes for CASSLTTGEYNEQFF. The variable domain in full, completed from reference TRBV5-4 and TRBJ2-1, reads ETGVTQSPTHLIKTRGQQVTLRCSSQSGHNTVSWYQQALGQGPQFIFQYYREEENGRGNFPPRFSGLQFPNYSSELNVNALELDDSALYLCASSLTTGEYNEQFFGPGTRLTVL.

This clone was seen more than once but under ten times. The J gene is TRBJ1-5, the V gene TRBV19; D is unresolved. Looked up from germline, CDR1 is LNHDA and CDR2 is SQIVND (reference sequence). Trimming removed 0 bases at V and 0 bases at J, with 15 bases between. The CDR3 has 18 amino acids. In nucleotides, the CDR3 is TGTGCCAGTAGTATAGAGCACCGCCCCCTAAATAGCAATCAGCCCCAGCATTTT. This encodes CASSIEHRPLNSNQPQHF.